This T cell receptor (beta chain) is from a study of CD8 T cells in ankylosing spondylitis. Study results and limitations: There was reportedly significant enrichment of clones that were disease-linked in matched ankylosing spondylitis synovial fluid. The authors found the disease-linked clones to be CD8+ and relatively rare in peripheral blood. Seemingly distinctive of ankylosing spondylitis blood was a TCR beta motif formed by eight highly homologous variants.

In making TCR beta libraries, quantitative 5'-RACE with molecular barcodes was used. Via MiXCR, TCRdb re-called the 5' RACE reads, giving one row per CDR3 protein. The sample has some 270,000 distinct CDR3 sequences; 15% to 20% are singletons. About this clonotype itself: Antigen unknown.

The source of this sequence is a male donor with ankylosing spondylitis or in good health (not recorded which). Sequencing was performed on blood, either unsorted or a sorted T cell fraction (not recorded which).

The DNA for the CDR3 is TGCAGTGCTAGAGATCTGTCCGGGAGCTCCTACGAGCAGTACTTC. Amino acids: CSARDLSGSSYEQYF. The rearrangement links TRBV20-1 to TRBJ2-7, with D maybe TRBD2 (6 bases). CDR1 DFQATT and CDR2 SNEGSKA come from the germline V gene (reference sequence). The ends were cut back, 0 bases at V and 0 bases at J, with 12 bases in the middle. This CDR3 comprises 15 residues.